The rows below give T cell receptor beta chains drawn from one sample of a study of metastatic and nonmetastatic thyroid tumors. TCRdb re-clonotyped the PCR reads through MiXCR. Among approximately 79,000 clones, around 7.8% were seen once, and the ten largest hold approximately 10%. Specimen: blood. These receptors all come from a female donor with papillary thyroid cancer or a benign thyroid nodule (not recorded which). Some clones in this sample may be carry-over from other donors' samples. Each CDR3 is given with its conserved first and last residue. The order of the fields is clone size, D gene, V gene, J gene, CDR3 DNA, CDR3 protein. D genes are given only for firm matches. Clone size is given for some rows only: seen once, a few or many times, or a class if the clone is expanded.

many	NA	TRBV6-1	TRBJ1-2	TGTGCCAGCAGTCGACAACCGGACAGCCTCTATGGCTACACCTTC	CASSRQPDSLYGYTF
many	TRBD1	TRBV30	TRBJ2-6	TGTGCCTGGAATCAGGGGGCTCTCTCTGGGGCCAACGTCCTGACTTTC	CAWNQGALSGANVLTF
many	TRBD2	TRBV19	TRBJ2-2	TGTGCCAGTAGTATAAGCCGGACTAGTCTCGCGAACACCGGGGAGCTGTTTTTT	CASSISRTSLANTGELFF
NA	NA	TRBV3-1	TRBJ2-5	TGTGCCAGCAGCCAAGGTCAGGAAGAGACCCAGTACTTC	CASSQGQEETQYF
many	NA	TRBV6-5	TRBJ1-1	TGTGCCAGCAGTTACTCCGGAGGCACTGAAGCTTTCTTT	CASSYSGGTEAFF
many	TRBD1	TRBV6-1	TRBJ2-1	TGTGCCAGCAGACCCCCGGGACAGGGACTAAATGAGCAGTTCTTC	CASRPPGQGLNEQFF
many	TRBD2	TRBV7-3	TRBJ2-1	TGTGCCAGCAGCCCTAGACTAGCGGGATACAATGAGCAGTTCTTC	CASSPRLAGYNEQFF
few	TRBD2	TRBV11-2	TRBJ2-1	TGTGCCAGCAGCTTAGGACTAGCGGGGGGGCTGGGTGAGCAGTTCTTC	CASSLGLAGGLGEQFF
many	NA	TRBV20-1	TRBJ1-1	TGCAGTGCTAGAGCCATTGGGGGGAACACTGAAGCTTTCTTT	CSARAIGGNTEAFF
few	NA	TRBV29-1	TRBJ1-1	TGCAGCGTTGGAGCGGGTCCGCAAGGGACTGAAGCTTTCTTT	CSVGAGPQGTEAFF
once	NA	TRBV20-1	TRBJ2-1	TGCAGTGCTAGAGGGGGTTTCTACAATGAGCAGTTCTTC	CSARGGFYNEQFF
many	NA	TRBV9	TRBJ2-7	TGTGCCAGCAGCCTCGACAGATTCACCTACGAGCAGTACTTC	CASSLDRFTYEQYF
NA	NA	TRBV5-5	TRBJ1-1	TGTGCCAGCAGCTTGGGGGGTAACACTGAAGCTTTCTTT	CASSLGGNTEAFF
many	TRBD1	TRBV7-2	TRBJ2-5	TGTGCCAGCAGCATTTTACAGGGGGCCCAGTACTTC	CASSILQGAQYF
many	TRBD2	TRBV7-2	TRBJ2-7	TGTGCCAGCAGCGGGACTAGCGGGGGGGCCCGCGAGCAGTACTTC	CASSGTSGGAREQYF
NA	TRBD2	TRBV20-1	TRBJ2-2	TGCAGTGCTAGCGCTAGCGGGGGGGCCCAAGGGGACACCGGGGAGCTGTTTTTT	CSASASGGAQGDTGELFF
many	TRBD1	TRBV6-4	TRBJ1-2	TGTGCCAGCAGTGACACCGGGCCCGGGACAGCTCGCCGTTATGGCTACACCTTC	CASSDTGPGTARRYGYTF
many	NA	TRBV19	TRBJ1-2	TGTGCCAGTAGTATCCAGGGAGGCTACACCTTC	CASSIQGGYTF
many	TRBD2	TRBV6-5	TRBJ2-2	TGTGCCAGCAGTCGGGGGGAGCGTATTAGGGCCCCAAACACCGGGGAGCTGTTTTTT	CASSRGERIRAPNTGELFF
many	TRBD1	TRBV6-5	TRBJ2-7	TGTGCCAGCAGTTACGGGACAGGGATCTACGAGCAGTACTTC	CASSYGTGIYEQYF
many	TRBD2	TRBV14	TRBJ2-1	TGTGCCAGCAGCCAAGGTGGGGGGGAGATCAATGAGCAGTTCTTC	CASSQGGGEINEQFF
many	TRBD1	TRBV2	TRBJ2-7	TGTGCCACTCAAAGGGGCTCTGGACAGGGCAGCTCCTACGAGCAGTACTTC	CATQRGSGQGSSYEQYF
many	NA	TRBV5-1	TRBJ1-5	TGCGCCAGCAGCCCAGGGTGGATAAGCAATCAGCCCCAGCATTTT	CASSPGWISNQPQHF
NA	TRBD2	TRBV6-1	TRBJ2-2	TGTGCCAGCAGTGAAGCTAGCGGGGGCCGGGAGCTGTTTTTT	CASSEASGGRELFF